Listed below are T cell receptor beta chains from one sample, sequenced in a study of identical twins. Using its own MiXCR run on the 5' RACE reads, TCRdb lists one record per CDR3 protein. This table has a few hundred thousand distinct CDR3 sequences, 9.6% appearing once. This same sample was also taken into another study, of yellow fever vaccine responses in identical twins.

The sequencing input was PBMCs. These receptors all stem from a woman aged 18-29 years in good health. The CDR3 runs from the conserved cysteine through the conserved F or W.

>TRBJ2-3|16|TRBV7-9
CASSPGLAGPRETQYF
>TRBJ1-5|13|TRBV20-1
CSARVQGGQPQHF
>TRBJ2-7|19|TRBV11-2
CASSPGRLYRDRSSYEQYF
>TRBJ2-1|15|TRBV30
CAWSVPRTGVNEQFF
>TRBJ1-6|15|TRBV18
CASSPGTDYNSPLHF
>TRBJ2-7|15|TRBV12-3/TRBV12-4
CASSYSGQVSYEQYF
>TRBJ1-6|13|TRBV10-3
CAISASDNSPLHF
>TRBJ1-2|11|TRBV7-9
CASSPGLLYTF
>TRBJ2-5|16|TRBV3-1
CASSQGVRGAQETQYF
>TRBJ1-6|15|TRBV12-3/TRBV12-4
CASSLVATEGSPLHF
>TRBJ2-5|13|TRBV20-1
CSAESGIQETQYF
>TRBJ1-2|15|TRBV5-1
CASSLEQGALYGYTF
>TRBJ1-6|14|TRBV3-1
CASSPRTGNSPLHF
>TRBJ2-1|11|TRBV12-3/TRBV12-4
CATKGENEQFF
>TRBJ1-1|13|TRBV27
CASSPQGESEAFF
>TRBJ2-7|11|TRBV28
CASTTIYEQYF
>TRBJ2-1|16|TRBV11-2
CASSLGQMSSYNEQFF
>TRBJ1-1|14|TRBV5-6
CASSPDGVNTEAFF
>TRBJ1-2|16|TRBV6-5
CASSYGELGTNYGYTF
>TRBJ2-7|15|TRBV7-8
CASSSPPVLTYEQYF
>TRBJ2-3|14|TRBV6-1
CASRAGMGTDTQYF
>TRBJ2-5|16|TRBV24-1
CATSTTWGRLGETQYF
>TRBJ1-1|14|TRBV20-1
CSARGGPGKGEAFF
>TRBJ2-1|14|TRBV6-5
CASSRTDSYNEQFF
>TRBJ2-3|15|TRBV7-9
CASSLTRGEGDTQYF
>TRBJ2-1|12|TRBV7-2
CASIGWSDEQFF
>TRBJ2-7|11|TRBV12-3/TRBV12-4
CASSGGYEQYF
>TRBJ2-7|13|TRBV6-2/TRBV6-3
CASSYSGIYEQYF
>TRBJ2-1|13|TRBV7-9
CASSSHPDNEQFF
>TRBJ2-7|14|TRBV7-2
CASSFGAGAYEQYF
>TRBJ2-7|15|TRBV4-3
CASSQVDRVNYEQYF
>TRBJ1-2|15|TRBV4-1
CASSQATGGAYGYTF
>TRBJ2-1|16|TRBV18
CASSPPSGGAYNEQFF
>TRBJ1-2|12|TRBV29-1
CSVVYRTYGYTF
>TRBJ2-7|13|TRBV6-1
CATATARRYEQYF
>TRBJ2-1|14|TRBV5-1
CVSSFGTTYNEQFF
>TRBJ2-7|12|TRBV29-1
CSVGLADYEQYF
>TRBJ2-1|13|TRBV5-1
CASTVGGDNEQFF
>TRBJ2-1|13|TRBV27
CASSPQNRDEQFF
>TRBJ2-1|14|TRBV7-9
CASRTGRNYNEQFF
>TRBJ2-7|15|TRBV28
CASSLGDASEDEQYF
>TRBJ2-3|17|TRBV7-2
CASSFPTSGVITDTQYF
>TRBJ1-4|15|TRBV30
CAWSPFGGRNEKLFF
>TRBJ1-4|15|TRBV12-3/TRBV12-4
CASSPTGGTNEKLFF
>TRBJ2-1|15|TRBV5-1
CASSLGLAGDLPKFF
>TRBJ2-1|17|TRBV20-1
CSAVKPISRDRDNEQFF
>TRBJ2-3|15|TRBV7-6
CASRMIAGLTDTQYF
>TRBJ1-2|12|TRBV10-3
CAIRAEMEGYTF
>TRBJ2-7|18|TRBV12-3/TRBV12-4
CASSLVSRLAGGSYEQYF
>TRBJ1-1|15|TRBV6-1
CASSVPGHQNTEAFF
>TRBJ2-2|17|TRBV6-2/TRBV6-3
CASRRQGLADNTGELFF
>TRBJ1-4|15|TRBV15
CATSRPGQGNEKLFF
>TRBJ2-3|14|TRBV4-3
CASSQDDVTDTQYF
>TRBJ2-3|16|TRBV7-9
CASSVLVALAPDTQYF
>TRBJ2-2|15|TRBV10-3
CAISDGDLNTGELFF